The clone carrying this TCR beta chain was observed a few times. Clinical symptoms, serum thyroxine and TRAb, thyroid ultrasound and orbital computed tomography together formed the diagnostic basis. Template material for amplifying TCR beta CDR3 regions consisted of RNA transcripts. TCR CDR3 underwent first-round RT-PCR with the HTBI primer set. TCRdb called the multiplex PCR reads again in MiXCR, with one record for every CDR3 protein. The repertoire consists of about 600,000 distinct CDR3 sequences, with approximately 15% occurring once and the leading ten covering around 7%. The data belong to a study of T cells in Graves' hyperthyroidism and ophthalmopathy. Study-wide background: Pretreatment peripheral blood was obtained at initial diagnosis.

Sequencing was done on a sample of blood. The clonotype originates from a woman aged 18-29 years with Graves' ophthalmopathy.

The CDR3 sequence is CASRSHREPYEQYF. In DNA form, the CDR3 reads TGTGCCAGCAGAAGCCACCGGGAACCCTACGAGCAGTACTTC. V and J are TRBV25-1 and TRBJ2-7, with a possible D match to TRBD2 (5 bases). This CDR3 is 14 amino acids long. Trimming took 6 bases from V and 2 from J, leaving 14 bases between them. Germline V CDR1 and CDR2: MGHDK, SYGVNS.